These 4 T cell receptor beta chains originate from one sample sequenced in a study of CD8 T cells in Susac syndrome. After extraction with the RNeasy kit, about 0.5 to 1 ug of the RNA was reverse transcribed using random hexamers. MiXCR, applied by TCRdb to the immunoSEQ multiplex PCR reads, yields one record per CDR3 protein. The data contain about 300,000 distinct CDR3 sequences, under 95% of them singletons. The sequencing input was CD4+ T cells from PBMCs. The origin of the receptors is a human donor with multiple sclerosis.

The rearrangement uses TRBV6-1 and TRBJ1-1; D not resolved. V shed 2 bases and J shed 4 bases, with 14 bases lying between them. Per germline, CDR1 MNHNS and CDR2 SASEGT. The CDR3 is made up of 15 amino acids. CDR3 DNA sequence: TGTGCCAGCAGTGAAATTCCGGAGGAGGGCACTGAAGCTTTCTTT. This gives the protein CASSEIPEEGTEAFF.

This clonotype was found once. V and J are TRBV11-2 and TRBJ2-5; 13 nucleotides match TRBD2. From germline, CDR1 is SGHAT and CDR2 FQNNGV. This CDR3 has 18 residues. Germline trimming cut 1 base from V and 3 bases from J; bases unmatched to any gene: 8. The DNA for the CDR3 is TGTGCCAGCAGCTTAGGACTAGCGGGAGGCCTAATTGAAGAGACCCAGTACTTC. Residues: CASSLGLAGGLIEETQYF. The full variable domain, its missing parts supplied by reference TRBV11-2 and TRBJ2-5, is EAGVAQSPRYKIIEKRQSVAFWCNPISGHATLYWYQQILGQGPKLLIQFQNNGVVDDSQLPKDRFSAERLKGVDSTLKIQPAKLEDSAVYLCASSLGLAGGLIEETQYFGPGTRLLVL.

Written as DNA, the CDR3 is TGTGCCATCAGTGACCCGATGAGGGGATACACCGGGGAGCTGTTTTTT. Amino acids: CAISDPMRGYTGELFF. V usage is TRBV10-3 and J usage is TRBJ2-2; D tentatively fits TRBD1 or TRBD2 (5 bases each). CDR1 and CDR2 from the germline V gene are ENHRY and SYGVKD. This CDR3 has 16 residues. V lost 3 bases to trimming and J lost 3 bases, with 14 bases between them.

The chain uses TRBV4-1 and TRBJ2-7; D is perhaps TRBD1 or TRBD2 (5 bases each). Germline lookup yields CDR1 MGHRA and CDR2 YSYEKL. V was pared by 1 base and J by 0 bases, with 7 bases between. This CDR3 is built from 14 residues. CDR3 residues: CASSQGGTSYEQYF. In DNA form, the CDR3 reads TGCGCCAGCAGCCAAGGAGGGACCTCCTACGAGCAGTACTTC.